Below are 5 T cell receptor beta chains sequenced from a single sample in a study of regulatory T cells in long-lasting Graves disease. Building the TCR beta libraries relied on iRepertoire HTBI primers, and CDR3 regions underwent Arm-PCR. A single record per CDR3 protein comes from TCRdb applying MiXCR to the multiplex PCR reads. Among about 530,000 distinct CDR3 sequences, about 16% were seen once, and the ten largest hold around 25%. Described time point: newly diagnosed GD, antithyroid drugs for less than 3 months. PBMC-extracted RNA yielded the TCR library. The same data also contributed to another study, on T cells in Graves' hyperthyroidism and ophthalmopathy.

The sequences come from peripheral blood mononuclear cells (PBMCs), collected at new diagnosis, from a patient treated with antithyroid drugs. The receptors come from a middle-aged woman with Graves disease.

This clonotype was recorded a few times. The CDR3 protein is CASSADRVGEKLFF. The DNA of the CDR3 is TGTGCCAGCAGCGCCGACAGGGTAGGGGAAAAACTGTTTTTT. The rearrangement joins TRBV7-2 to TRBJ1-4; 7 bases map to TRBD1. Germline V gene data show CDR1 as SGHTA and CDR2 as FQGNSA. The CDR3 is 14 amino acids. The ends lost 5 bases at V and 8 bases at J; junction bases unmatched: 8.

Comments on this clonotype: The junction departs from the called germline gene at one end, perhaps through a read error. V and J are TRBV15 and TRBJ1-4; TRBD1 is a possible D gene (5 bases). In germline, CDR1 is LNHNV, CDR2 YYDKDF (reference sequence). This CDR3 contains 15 residues. CDR3 loop: CATSRGEEGFGGRAF. The CDR3 region has the DNA TGTGCCACCAGCAGAGGAGAGGAGGGGTTCGGGGGAAGGGCCTTT.

There are many counts of this clonotype. The chain links TRBV6-1 to TRBJ1-1; no reliable D call. This CDR3 is 13 amino acids long. The germline V gene has CDR1 MNHNS and CDR2 SASEGT. V shed 6 bases and J shed 7 bases, with 15 bases lying between them. In DNA, the CDR3 is TGTGCCAGCAGGCCTCAAGATTCAGGTGAAGCTTTCTTT. Residues: CASRPQDSGEAFF.

This clonotype occurred a few times. Its ends do not fully match the called genes, so a read error is possible. The rearrangement uses TRBV6-2 or TRBV6-3 and TRBJ1-4; D not resolved. The germline V gene has CDR1 MNHEY and CDR2 SVGEGT. The CDR3 is 15 amino acids. CDR3 DNA sequence: TGTGCCAGCAGTGGGCGGGAGACGTCCCTGGAAAAATTGGTTTTT. It translates to CASSGRETSLEKLVF.

This clonotype came up many times. The chain links TRBV11-2 to TRBJ2-7, with D possibly being TRBD2 (5 bases). V gave up 2 bases and J gave up 4 bases, with 9 bases separating them. The CDR3 is 13 residues long. Germline values: CDR1 SGHAT, CDR2 FQNNGV. Here the CDR3 reads CASSLPGDYEQYF. The CDR3 DNA reads as TGTGCCAGCAGCTTACCCGGGGATTACGAGCAGTACTTC.